This passage covers 13 T cell receptor beta chains from one sample sequenced in a study of blood T cell repertoires in COVID-19 (dated by TCRdb to about 2020). Library prep was done by the immunoSEQ multiplex PCR assay. TCRdb provides this immuneACCESS table in a form limited to in-frame rearrangements. Some clones are lacking; in checked studies, under half of them reflect an unresolved V gene, and why the rest are absent is not known. The sample table contains 330,000 or so clones; only one count was recorded for around nine tenths of them. The ten largest clones represent 5% of the sample. Sequencing was done on a sample of PBMCs or T cells enriched from blood (not recorded which). Receptors originate from a man aged 25 to 40 who had recovered from COVID-19.

This clone was recorded once. V gene TRBV19 combines with J gene TRBJ1-2; D is unresolved. In germline, CDR1 is LNHDA, CDR2 SQIVND (reference sequence). V lost 7 bases and J lost 8, with 23 bases in between. This CDR3 comprises 15 residues. DNA of the CDR3: TGTGCCAGTAAATTTGATCATGCGTTCCTCAACGGCTACACCTTC. It is translated as CASKFDHAFLNGYTF.

V usage is TRBV3-1 (or the pseudogene TRBV3-2) and J usage is TRBJ2-7; perhaps TRBD2 as D (6 bases). The germline V gene has CDR1 LGHDT and CDR2 YNNKEL (reference sequence). CDR3 length: 12 residues. The germline V and J ends were trimmed by 0 bases and 9 bases, with 9 bases remaining between them. The CDR3 region has the DNA TGTGCCAGCAGCCAAGATAGGAGGGGGCAGTACTTC. It codes for CASSQDRRGQYF.

This clone was recorded only once. V usage is TRBV5-4 and J usage is TRBJ1-4; D not resolved. Germline V gene data show CDR1 as SGHNT and CDR2 as YYREEE (reference sequence). This CDR3 region has 15 residues. V was shortened by 5 bases and J by 0 bases, with 11 bases between the two germline ends. The CDR3 sequence is CASRLMGATNEKLFF. The CDR3 DNA is TGTGCCAGCAGATTGATGGGAGCAACTAATGAAAAACTGTTTTTT.

V usage is TRBV6-5 and J usage is TRBJ1-2; unclear D gene. The CDR3 has 14 residues. The germline V gene encodes CDR1 MNHEY and CDR2 SVGAGI. The V end was cut by 0 bases, the J end by 4 bases, with 9 bases between. CDR3: CASSYSKASYGYTF. The CDR3 DNA is TGTGCCAGCAGTTACTCCAAGGCTAGCTATGGCTACACCTTC.

The V gene is TRBV6-5, the J gene TRBJ2-7; 7 bases align to TRBD1. In germline, CDR1 is MNHEY, CDR2 SVGAGI. Trimming cost V 0 bases and J 3 bases; bases outside gene matches: 2. This CDR3 contains 14 residues. CDR3 nucleotide sequence: TGTGCCAGCAGTTACTCGGACAGGCGCTACGAGCAGTACTTC. It specifies CASSYSDRRYEQYF.

The chain has TRBV5-1 and TRBJ1-1; D is undetermined. Germline lookup yields CDR1 SGHRS and CDR2 YFSETQ. The CDR3 has 14 amino acids. V gave up 2 bases and J gave up 0 bases, with 8 bases separating them. The CDR3 coding sequence is TGCGCCAGCAGCTTTGCTGAGATGAACACTGAAGCTTTCTTT. It codes for CASSFAEMNTEAFF.

This clone was observed a few times. The chain is built from TRBV19 and TRBJ1-6, with D possibly matching TRBD1 (6 bases). Germline assignment: CDR1 LNHDA and CDR2 SQIVND (reference sequence). This CDR3 is built from 14 residues. Trimming removed 4 bases at V and 6 bases at J, with 10 bases between. Here the CDR3 DNA reads TGTGCCAGTAGTACCGGGACATCTAATTCACCCCTCCACTTT. It yields the protein CASSTGTSNSPLHF.

This chain uses TRBV7-9 with TRBJ1-4, with 12 bases fitting TRBD1. This CDR3 is built from 15 residues. The germline gives CDR1 SEHNR, CDR2 FQNEAQ (reference sequence). The ends lost 5 bases at V and 6 bases at J; junction bases unmatched: 4. The CDR3 spells CASSGDRGRDEKLFF. The CDR3 region has the DNA TGTGCCAGCAGCGGGGACAGGGGGCGCGATGAAAAACTGTTTTTT.

The CDR3 DNA sequence: TGTGCCAGCAGCTTCGGCGGGGGGGCCGTATACAATGAGCAGTTCTTC. Translating it yields CASSFGGGAVYNEQFF. The V call is TRBV11-2, the J call TRBJ2-1; 9 bases agree with TRBD2. Germline trimming cut 3 bases from V and 4 bases from J; bases unmatched to any gene: 7. The length of the CDR3 is 16 residues. CDR1 is SGHAT and CDR2 is FQNNGV in the germline V gene. Complete variable domain (other parts from reference TRBV11-2 and TRBJ2-1): EAGVAQSPRYKIIEKRQSVAFWCNPISGHATLYWYQQILGQGPKLLIQFQNNGVVDDSQLPKDRFSAERLKGVDSTLKIQPAKLEDSAVYLCASSFGGGAVYNEQFFGPGTRLTVL.

This chain links TRBV5-5 with TRBJ1-4; D is uncertain. The V end lost 1 base, the J end lost 4 bases, and 14 bases lay between the germline ends. Germline-derived CDR1 and CDR2 are SGHKS and YYEKEE (reference sequence). This CDR3 contains 16 residues. This CDR3 reads CASSLLSGGINEKLFF. CDR3 DNA sequence: TGTGCCAGCAGCTTGTTGTCGGGAGGGATTAATGAAAAACTGTTTTTT.

The chain employs TRBV27 and TRBJ2-7; TRBD1 matches at 9 bases. The V and J ends lost 9 bases and 5 bases, in that order; junction bases with no gene match: 11. This CDR3 region has 14 residues. Germline V gene data show CDR1 as MNHEY and CDR2 as SMNVEV (reference sequence). The CDR3: CASRGQGRFHEQYF. The CDR3 region has the DNA TGTGCCAGTAGGGGACAGGGAAGGTTCCACGAGCAGTACTTC.

The J gene is TRBJ2-3, the V gene TRBV4-2, with D possibly being TRBD2 (6 bases). Germline-derived CDR1 and CDR2 are LGHNA and YNFKEQ. The V and J ends lost 0 bases and 0 bases respectively, with 7 bases between them. This CDR3 is 15 amino acids long. CDR3 in amino acids: CASSQDGTSTDTQYF. Written as DNA, the CDR3 is TGTGCCAGCAGCCAAGATGGGACTAGCACAGATACGCAGTATTTT.

J is TRBJ2-2 and V is TRBV7-6; the match to TRBD2 covers 7 bases. The CDR3 consists of 16 residues. The V gene's germline CDR1 is SGHVS and CDR2 FNYEAQ. Germline trimming cut 1 base from V and 4 bases from J; bases unmatched to any gene: 6. The CDR3 DNA follows: TGTGCCAGCAGCTTAGTCGGCGGGGGAGTCACCGGGGAGCTGTTTTTT. Translation: CASSLVGGGVTGELFF.